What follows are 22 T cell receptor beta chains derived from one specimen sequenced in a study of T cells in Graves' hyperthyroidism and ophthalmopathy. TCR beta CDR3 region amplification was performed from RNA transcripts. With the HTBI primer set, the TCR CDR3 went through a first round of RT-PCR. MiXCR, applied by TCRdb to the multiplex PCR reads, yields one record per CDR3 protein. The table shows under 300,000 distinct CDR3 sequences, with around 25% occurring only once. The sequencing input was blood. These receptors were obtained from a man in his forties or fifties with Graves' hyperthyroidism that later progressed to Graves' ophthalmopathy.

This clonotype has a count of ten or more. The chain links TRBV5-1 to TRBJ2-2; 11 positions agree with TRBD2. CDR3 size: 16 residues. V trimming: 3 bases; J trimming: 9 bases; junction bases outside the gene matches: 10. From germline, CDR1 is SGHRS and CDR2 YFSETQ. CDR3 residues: CASSYRTSGPSRELFF. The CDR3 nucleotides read TGCGCCAGCAGCTACCGGACTAGCGGGCCCTCCAGGGAGCTGTTTTTT.

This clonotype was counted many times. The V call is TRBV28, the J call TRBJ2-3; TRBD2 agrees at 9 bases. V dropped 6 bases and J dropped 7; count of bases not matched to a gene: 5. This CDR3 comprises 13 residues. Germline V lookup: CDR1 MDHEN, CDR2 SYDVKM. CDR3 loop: CASSLSGGHTQYF. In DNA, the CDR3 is TGTGCCAGCAGCCTTAGCGGGGGTCATACGCAGTATTTT.

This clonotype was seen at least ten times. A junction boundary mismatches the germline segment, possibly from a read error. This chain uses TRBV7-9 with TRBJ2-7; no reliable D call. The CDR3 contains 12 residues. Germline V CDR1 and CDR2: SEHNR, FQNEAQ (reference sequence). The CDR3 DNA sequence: TGTGCCAGCAGCTTAGAAGTGAAGGTATTTCCCTTC. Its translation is CASSLEVKVFPF.

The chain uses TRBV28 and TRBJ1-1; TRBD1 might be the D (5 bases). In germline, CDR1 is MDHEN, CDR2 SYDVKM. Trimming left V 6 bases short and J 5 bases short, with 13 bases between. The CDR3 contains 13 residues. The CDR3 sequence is CASSIRGPTEAFF. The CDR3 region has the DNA TGTGCCAGCAGCATTAGGGGTCCTACTGAAGCTTTCTTT.

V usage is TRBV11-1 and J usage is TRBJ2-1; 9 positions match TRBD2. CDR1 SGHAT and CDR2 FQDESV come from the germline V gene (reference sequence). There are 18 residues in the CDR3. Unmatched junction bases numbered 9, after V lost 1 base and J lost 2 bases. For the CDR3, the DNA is TGTGCCAGCAGCTTAGGAGGGTACGGCGGGAGGGCCTACAATGAGCAGTTCTTC. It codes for CASSLGGYGGRAYNEQFF.

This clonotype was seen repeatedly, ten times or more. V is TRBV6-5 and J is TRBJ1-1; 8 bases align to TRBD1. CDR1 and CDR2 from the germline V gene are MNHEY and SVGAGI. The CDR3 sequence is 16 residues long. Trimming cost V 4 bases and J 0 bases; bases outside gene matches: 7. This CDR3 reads CASSSLQTGVNTEAFF. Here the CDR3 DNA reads TGTGCCAGCAGTTCCCTCCAGACAGGGGTGAACACTGAAGCTTTCTTT.

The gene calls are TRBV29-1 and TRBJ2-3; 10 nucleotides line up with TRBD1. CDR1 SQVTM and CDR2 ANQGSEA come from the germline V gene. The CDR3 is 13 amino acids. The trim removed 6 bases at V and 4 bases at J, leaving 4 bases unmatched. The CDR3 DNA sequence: TGCAGCGTGAGGGACAGGGGCTCAGATACGCAGTATTTT. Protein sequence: CSVRDRGSDTQYF.

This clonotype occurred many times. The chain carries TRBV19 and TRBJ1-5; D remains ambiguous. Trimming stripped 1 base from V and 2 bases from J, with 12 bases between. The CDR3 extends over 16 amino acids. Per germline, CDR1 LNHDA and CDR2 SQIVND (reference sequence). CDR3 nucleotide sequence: TGTGCCAGTAGTATAGCCGGGAAGTTGGGCAATCAGCCCCAGCATTTT. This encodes CASSIAGKLGNQPQHF. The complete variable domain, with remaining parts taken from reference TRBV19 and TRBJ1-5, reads DGGITQSPKYLFRKEGQNVTLSCEQNLNHDAMYWYRQDPGQGLRLIYYSQIVNDFQKGDIAEGYSVSREKKESFPLTVTSAQKNPTAFYLCASSIAGKLGNQPQHFGDGTRLSIL.

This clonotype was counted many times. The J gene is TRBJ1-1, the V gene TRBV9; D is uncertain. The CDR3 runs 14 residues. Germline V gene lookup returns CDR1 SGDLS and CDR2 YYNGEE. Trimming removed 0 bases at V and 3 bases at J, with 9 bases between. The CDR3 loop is CASSVGSVDTEAFF. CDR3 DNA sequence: TGTGCCAGCAGCGTAGGTTCGGTTGACACTGAAGCTTTCTTT.

CDR3 DNA: TGTGCCAGCAGTTTCGGGGGGAACCGAGAGACCCAGTACTTC. This sequence encodes CASSFGGNRETQYF. The rearrangement links TRBV12-3 or TRBV12-4 to TRBJ2-5; 7 bases agree with TRBD2. This CDR3 is built from 14 residues. J was trimmed by 4 bases and V by 3 bases; bases with no gene match: 5.

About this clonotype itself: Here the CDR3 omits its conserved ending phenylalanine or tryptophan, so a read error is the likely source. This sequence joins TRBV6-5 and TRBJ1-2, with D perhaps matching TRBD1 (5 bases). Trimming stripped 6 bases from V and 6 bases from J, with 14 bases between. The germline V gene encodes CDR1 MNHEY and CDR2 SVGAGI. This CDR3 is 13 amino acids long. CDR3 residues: CASRYPGTDGYTS. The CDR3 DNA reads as TGTGCCAGCAGATACCCAGGGACTGATGGCTACACCTCA.

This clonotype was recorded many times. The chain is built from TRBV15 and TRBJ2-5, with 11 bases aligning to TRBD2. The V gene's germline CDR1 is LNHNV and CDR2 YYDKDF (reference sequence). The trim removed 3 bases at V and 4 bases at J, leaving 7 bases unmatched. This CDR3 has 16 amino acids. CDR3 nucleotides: TGTGCCACCAGCAGCCTTAGCGGGAGGGGTGGAGAGACCCAGTACTTC. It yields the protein CATSSLSGRGGETQYF. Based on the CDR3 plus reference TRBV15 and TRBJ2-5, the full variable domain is DAMVIQNPRYQVTQFGKPVTLSCSQTLNHNVMYWYQQKSSQAPKLLFHYYDKDFNNEADTPDNFQSRRPNTSFCFLDIRSPGLGDTAMYLCATSSLSGRGGETQYFGPGTRLLVL.

The CDR3 DNA is TGTGCTAGTGCCCACTCGGGGCGAGCTTTCTTT. It encodes CASAHSGRAFF. This rearrangement joins TRBV12-5 to TRBJ1-1; maybe TRBD1 (5 bases). Trimming took 7 bases from V and 10 from J, leaving 13 bases between them. The CDR3 has 11 residues. The germline CDR1 and CDR2 sequences are LGHNT and FRNRAP.

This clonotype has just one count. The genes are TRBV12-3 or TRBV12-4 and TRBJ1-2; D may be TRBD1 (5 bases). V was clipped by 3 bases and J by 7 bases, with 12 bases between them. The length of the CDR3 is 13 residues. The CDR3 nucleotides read TGTGCCAGCAGTTTTGGTCAGGGCTCTGGCTACACCTTC. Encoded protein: CASSFGQGSGYTF.

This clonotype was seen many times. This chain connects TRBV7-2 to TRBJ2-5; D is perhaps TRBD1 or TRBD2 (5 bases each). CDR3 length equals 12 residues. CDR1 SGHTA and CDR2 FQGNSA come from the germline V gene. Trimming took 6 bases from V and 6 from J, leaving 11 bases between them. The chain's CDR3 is CASSLEGQTQYF. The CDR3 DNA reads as TGTGCCAGCAGTCTTGAGGGACAGACCCAGTACTTC.

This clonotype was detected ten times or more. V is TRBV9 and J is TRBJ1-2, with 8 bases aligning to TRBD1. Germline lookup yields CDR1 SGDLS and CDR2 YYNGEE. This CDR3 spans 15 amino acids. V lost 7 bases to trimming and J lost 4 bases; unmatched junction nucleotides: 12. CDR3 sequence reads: CASGRSRGLGYGYTF. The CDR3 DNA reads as TGTGCCAGCGGACGCTCCAGGGGGCTCGGCTATGGCTACACCTTC.

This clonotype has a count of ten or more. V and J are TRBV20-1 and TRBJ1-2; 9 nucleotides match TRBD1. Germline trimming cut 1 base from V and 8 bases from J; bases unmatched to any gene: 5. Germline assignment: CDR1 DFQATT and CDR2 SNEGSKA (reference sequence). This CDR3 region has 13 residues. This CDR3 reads CSARGDRAAGYTF. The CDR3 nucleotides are TGCAGTGCTAGAGGGGACAGGGCAGCGGGCTACACCTTC.

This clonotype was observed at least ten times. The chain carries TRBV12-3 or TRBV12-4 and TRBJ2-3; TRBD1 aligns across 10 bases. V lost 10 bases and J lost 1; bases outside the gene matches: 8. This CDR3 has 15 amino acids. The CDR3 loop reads CATSPGTGGTDTQYF. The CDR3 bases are TGTGCCACCTCACCCGGGACAGGGGGCACAGATACGCAGTATTTT.

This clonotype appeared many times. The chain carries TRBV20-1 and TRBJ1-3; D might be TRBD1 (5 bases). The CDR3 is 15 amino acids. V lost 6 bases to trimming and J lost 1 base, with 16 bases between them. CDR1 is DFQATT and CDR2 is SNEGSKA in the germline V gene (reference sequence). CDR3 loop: CSARAGAFSGNTIYF. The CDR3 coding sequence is TGCAGTGCAAGGGCCGGGGCCTTTTCTGGAAACACCATATATTTT.

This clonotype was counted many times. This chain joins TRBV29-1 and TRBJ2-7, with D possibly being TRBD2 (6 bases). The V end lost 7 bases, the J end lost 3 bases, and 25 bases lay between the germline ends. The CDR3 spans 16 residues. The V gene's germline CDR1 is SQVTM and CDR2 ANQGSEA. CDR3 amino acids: CSATKGRWGGHYEQYF. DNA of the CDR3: TGCAGCGCCACAAAAGGGAGGTGGGGTGGCCACTACGAGCAGTACTTC.

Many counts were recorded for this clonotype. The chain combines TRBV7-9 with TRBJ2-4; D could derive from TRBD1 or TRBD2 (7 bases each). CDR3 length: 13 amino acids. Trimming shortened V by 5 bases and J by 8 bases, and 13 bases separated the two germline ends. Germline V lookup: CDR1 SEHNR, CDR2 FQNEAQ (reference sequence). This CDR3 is CASSNSGGDIQYF. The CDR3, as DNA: TGTGCCAGCAGCAATTCAGGGGGGGACATTCAGTACTTC.

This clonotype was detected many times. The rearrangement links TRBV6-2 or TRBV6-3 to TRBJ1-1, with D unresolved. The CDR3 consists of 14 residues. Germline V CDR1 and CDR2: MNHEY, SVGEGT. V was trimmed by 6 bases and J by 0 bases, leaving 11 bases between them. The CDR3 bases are TGTGCCAGCAGCCCAGACTATGTGAACACTGAAGCTTTCTTT. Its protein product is CASSPDYVNTEAFF.